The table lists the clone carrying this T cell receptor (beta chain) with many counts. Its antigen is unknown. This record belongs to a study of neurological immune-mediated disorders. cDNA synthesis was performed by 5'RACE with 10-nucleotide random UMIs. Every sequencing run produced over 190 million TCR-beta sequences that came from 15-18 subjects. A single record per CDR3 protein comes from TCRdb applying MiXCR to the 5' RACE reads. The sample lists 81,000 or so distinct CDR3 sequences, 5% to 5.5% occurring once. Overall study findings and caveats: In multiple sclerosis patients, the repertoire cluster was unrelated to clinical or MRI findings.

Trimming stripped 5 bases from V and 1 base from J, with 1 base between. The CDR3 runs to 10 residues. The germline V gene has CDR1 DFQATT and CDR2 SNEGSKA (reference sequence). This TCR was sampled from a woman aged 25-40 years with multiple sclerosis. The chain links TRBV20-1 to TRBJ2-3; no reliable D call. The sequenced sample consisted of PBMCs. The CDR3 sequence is CSARTDTQYF. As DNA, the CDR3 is TGCAGTGCTCGCACAGATACGCAGTATTTT.